These 25 T cell receptor beta chains were sequenced from one sample in a study of cytomegalovirus exposure and HLA in healthy donors. It was with 60 Vbeta and 13 Jbeta primers that the PCR ran. The protocol was immunoSEQ multiplex PCR, while the TCRdb copy is restricted to in-frame clones and leaves out a portion. This table holds some 210,000 clones, 60% to 80% found once. Sequenced sample: PBMCs. The source is a male donor in good health and CMV-seronegative.

The gene calls are TRBV4-1 and TRBJ1-6; perhaps TRBD1 as D (5 bases). V shed 1 base and J shed 11 bases, with 30 bases lying between them. The CDR3 sequence is 20 residues long. Per the germline V gene, CDR1 is MGHRA and CDR2 is YSYEKL. CDR3: CASSQVRVFGSGLQAAPLHF. The CDR3 DNA sequence: TGCGCCAGCAGCCAAGTACGCGTCTTTGGTTCGGGACTCCAAGCCGCACCCCTCCACTTT.

V gene TRBV9 combines with J gene TRBJ1-5; 9 positions agree with TRBD1. Germline trimming cut 0 bases from V and 3 bases from J; bases unmatched to any gene: 4. Germline assignment: CDR1 SGDLS and CDR2 YYNGEE. The CDR3 is made up of 16 amino acids. CDR3 sequence: CASSVGTGGPNQPQHF. The CDR3, as DNA: TGTGCCAGCAGCGTAGGTACAGGGGGCCCCAATCAGCCCCAGCATTTT.

This clone was found once. The chain has TRBV18 and TRBJ2-5; D is uncertain. The CDR3 is made up of 14 amino acids. The V end was cut by 3 bases, the J end by 0 bases, with 8 bases between. CDR1 KGHSH and CDR2 LQKENI come from the germline V gene. As DNA, the CDR3 is TGTGCCAGCTCACCTCTTACAGACCAAGAGACCCAGTACTTC. It is translated as CASSPLTDQETQYF.

In the case of this clone: The sample carries other DNA sequences with the same CDR3. V is TRBV28 and J is TRBJ2-7; 7 nucleotides agree with TRBD1. With 6 bases clipped from V and 4 bases from J, the junction kept 3 bases outside the gene matches. Germline lookup yields CDR1 MDHEN and CDR2 SYDVKM. The CDR3 has 12 residues. The CDR3 DNA sequence: TGTGCCAGCAGCAGGGACAGTTACGAGCAGTACTTC. Its translation: CASSRDSYEQYF. Supplemented by reference TRBV28 and TRBJ2-7, the full variable domain reads DVKVTQSSRYLVKRTGEKVFLECVQDMDHENMFWYRQDPGLGLRLIYFSYDVKMKEKGDIPEGYSVSREKKERFSLILESASTNQTSMYLCASSRDSYEQYFGPGTRLTVT.

The chain joins TRBV18 to TRBJ2-1; 9 bases agree with TRBD2. Germline values: CDR1 KGHSH, CDR2 LQKENI. The junction had 5 bases not matched to a gene; V was cut back by 1 base and J by 1 base. The length of the CDR3 is 17 residues. The CDR3 region is CASSPRRAGGSYNEQFF. CDR3 coding DNA: TGTGCCAGCTCACCACGTCGCGCGGGAGGGTCCTACAATGAGCAGTTCTTC. The full variable domain, in which reference TRBV18 and TRBJ2-1 provide the parts outside the CDR3, is NAGVMQNPRHLVRRRGQEARLRCSPMKGHSHVYWYRQLPEEGLKFMVYLQKENIIDESGMPKERFSAEFPKEGPSILRIQQVVRGDSAAYFCASSPRRAGGSYNEQFFGPGTRLTVL.

The chain joins TRBV28 to TRBJ2-6, with 11 bases identical to TRBD1. The CDR3 is 20 amino acids. V lost 6 bases to trimming and J lost 4 bases; unmatched junction nucleotides: 17. The germline V gene encodes CDR1 MDHEN and CDR2 SYDVKM. The CDR3 spells CASSLAGTGGVVGGANVLTF. In DNA form, the CDR3 reads TGTGCCAGCAGCCTTGCCGGGACAGGGGGGGTTGTAGGGGGGGCCAACGTCCTGACTTTC.

This sequence joins TRBV11-2 and TRBJ2-1; a possible D gene is TRBD1 (6 bases). The CDR3 consists of 13 residues. Germline V gene lookup returns CDR1 SGHAT and CDR2 FQNNGV. V lost 3 bases to trimming and J lost 10 bases, with 13 bases between them. CDR3 sequence: CASSFDTGHEQFF. The CDR3 nucleotides are TGTGCCAGCAGCTTTGATACAGGGCACGAGCAGTTCTTC.

The gene calls are TRBV19 and TRBJ2-2, with 8 bases identical to TRBD2. Germline assignment: CDR1 LNHDA and CDR2 SQIVND (reference sequence). V shed 7 bases, J shed 1 base, and the junction held 8 bases outside the gene matches. The CDR3 length is 16 residues. The CDR3 region has the DNA TGTGCCAGTATCGGCGGGGGGCTCCGGAACACCGGGGAGCTGTTTTTT. This translates into CASIGGGLRNTGELFF. Complete variable domain (other parts from reference TRBV19 and TRBJ2-2): DGGITQSPKYLFRKEGQNVTLSCEQNLNHDAMYWYRQDPGQGLRLIYYSQIVNDFQKGDIAEGYSVSREKKESFPLTVTSAQKNPTAFYLCASIGGGLRNTGELFFGEGSRLTVL.

CDR3 in DNA: TGTGCCAGCAGACAGGGACAGGACGAAAAACTGTTTTTT. Its translation: CASRQGQDEKLFF. The gene calls are TRBV2 and TRBJ1-4, with 8 bases aligning to TRBD1. Germline V CDR1 and CDR2: SNHLY, FYNNEI. The CDR3 has 13 residues. V lost 6 bases and J lost 8; bases outside the gene matches: 5.

V is TRBV20-1 and J is TRBJ1-1; D not certain. The CDR3 extends over 10 amino acids. Germline loops: CDR1 DFQATT, CDR2 SNEGSKA (reference sequence). The CDR3 sequence is CRAANTEAFF. The DNA of the CDR3 is TGCAGGGCGGCGAACACTGAAGCTTTCTTT.

This clone was counted only a few times. The chain is built from TRBV18 and TRBJ1-1; 7 bases match TRBD1. Losses at the gene ends were 6 bases for V and 3 bases for J; bases not matched to a gene: 10. CDR3 length equals 15 residues. The V gene's germline CDR1 is KGHSH and CDR2 LQKENI. The CDR3 nucleotides are TGTGCCAGCTCTCAGGGCTCCACAGGGGACACTGAAGCTTTCTTT. This gives the protein CASSQGSTGDTEAFF.

The CDR3 DNA reads as TGTGCCAGCAGTGAAGGACTAGCGGGACAAGAGACCCAGTACTTC. Translated: CASSEGLAGQETQYF. This chain joins TRBV2 and TRBJ2-5, with 11 bases lining up with TRBD2. Germline lookup yields CDR1 SNHLY and CDR2 FYNNEI. The length of the CDR3 is 15 residues. V was clipped by 1 base and J by 2 bases; unmatched bases: 0.

This chain connects TRBV11-2 to TRBJ1-4, with D possibly TRBD1 on 6 matching bases. Germline V gives CDR1 SGHAT, CDR2 FQNNGV. The V gene lost 4 bases and the J gene lost 3 bases, with 15 bases spanning the gap. The CDR3 has 16 residues. The CDR3 DNA reads TGTGCCAGCAGCTCTTGGGGGGGCCGTGCTAATGAAAAACTGTTTTTT. This sequence encodes CASSSWGGRANEKLFF.

The chain links TRBV19 to TRBJ1-1; 7 bases line up with TRBD1. J lost 5 bases, V lost 5 bases, and 8 bases had no gene match. The CDR3 sequence is 14 residues long. Germline-derived CDR1 and CDR2 are LNHDA and SQIVND (reference sequence). The CDR3 region has the DNA TGTGCCAGTAGTGCCCCCGACAGGGCGACTGAAGCTTTCTTT. It codes for CASSAPDRATEAFF.

The V gene is TRBV21-1, the J gene TRBJ1-2. TRBV21-1 corresponds to a pseudogene. The CDR3 has 14 amino acids. DNA for the CDR3: TGTGCCAGCAGCAAAAAGCCCACCCTCTATGGCTACACCTTC. Its protein product is CASSKKPTLYGYTF.

This chain links TRBV4-1 with TRBJ2-7, with D perhaps TRBD2 (6 bases). CDR3 length: 13 residues. Germline CDR1 and CDR2: MGHRA and YSYEKL. The V end was cut by 1 base, the J end by 5 bases, with 9 bases between. The CDR3 DNA sequence: TGCGCCAGCAGCCAAGTCGGAGGGAACGAGCAGTACTTC. Translation gives CASSQVGGNEQYF.

This clone was picked up one time. CDR3 loop: CASSYFRGLTEQYF. CDR3 DNA: TGTGCCAGCAGCTACTTCAGGGGGCTGACCGAGCAGTACTTC. The gene calls are TRBV27 and TRBJ2-7; 8 bases align to TRBD1. CDR3 length: 14 residues. J gave up 6 bases and V 6 bases, and 10 bases lay outside the gene matches. Germline CDR1 is MNHEY and CDR2 is SMNVEV (reference sequence).

J is TRBJ2-5 and V is TRBV7-9, with unresolved D. The germline V gene encodes CDR1 SEHNR and CDR2 FQNEAQ (reference sequence). The CDR3 is 13 amino acids. V lost 5 bases to trimming and J lost 7 bases, with 14 bases between them. CDR3: CASSPRQSVTQYF. The CDR3 region has the DNA TGTGCCAGCAGCCCGCGCCAAAGTGTGACCCAGTACTTC. Combining the CDR3 with reference TRBV7-9 and TRBJ2-5 gives the whole variable domain DTGVSQNPRHKITKRGQNVTFRCDPISEHNRLYWYRQTLGQGPEFLTYFQNEAQLEKSRLLSDRFSAERPKGSFSTLEIQRTEQGDSAMYLCASSPRQSVTQYFGPGTRLLVL.

In nucleotides, the CDR3 is TGTGCTAGTGCCAAACAGGGGATCTCCGGGGAGCTGTTTTTT. Translating gives CASAKQGISGELFF. The chain combines TRBV12-5 with TRBJ2-2; 7 bases fit TRBD1. The J segment lost 6 bases and the V segment lost 7 bases, leaving 8 bases of the junction unmatched. This CDR3 spans 14 amino acids. Per the germline V gene, CDR1 is LGHNT and CDR2 is FRNRAP.

The CDR3 protein is CASSEATLARNYGYTF. The CDR3 DNA is TGTGCCAGCTCAGAGGCCACTCTGGCTCGTAACTATGGCTACACCTTC. This chain connects TRBV2 to TRBJ1-2, with D hard to call. The CDR3 has 16 amino acids. Germline CDR1 is SNHLY and CDR2 is FYNNEI. Deletions cut 8 bases from V and 1 base from J, with 20 bases between.

The V call is TRBV21-1, the J call TRBJ2-7; TRBD1, as called in the table, went unchecked against the DNA. TRBV21-1 is a pseudogene locus. This CDR3 comprises 14 residues. CDR3 DNA sequence: TGTGCCAGCAGCAAGGACAGGCCGGACTACGAGCAGTACTTC. Its protein is CASSKDRPDYEQYF.

J is TRBJ2-7 and V is TRBV7-9; TRBD2 matches 11 bases. Per germline, CDR1 SEHNR and CDR2 FQNEAQ (reference sequence). The trim removed 4 bases at V and 5 bases at J, leaving 16 bases unmatched. The CDR3 is 18 amino acids. DNA for the CDR3: TGTGCCAGCAGCTACCCCAGGACTAGCGGGCACCTTTTCCACGAGCAGTACTTC. It yields the protein CASSYPRTSGHLFHEQYF.

The V and J genes are TRBV6-1 and TRBJ2-1; D gene uncertain. Germline V gene lookup returns CDR1 MNHNS and CDR2 SASEGT. V was trimmed by 0 bases and J by 1 base, leaving 7 bases between them. The CDR3 runs to 15 residues. The CDR3, as DNA: TGTGCCAGCAGTGAAGCGATCGGGTCCTACAATGAGCAGTTCTTC. It encodes CASSEAIGSYNEQFF.

The chain is built from TRBV4-1 and TRBJ2-5; D gene ambiguous. This CDR3 comprises 16 residues. Germline V gene sequence: CDR1 MGHRA, CDR2 YSYEKL. With 3 bases removed from V and 5 bases from J, the gap between germline ends came to 19 bases. The CDR3 spells CASSHTPAAVWETQYF. The CDR3 DNA reads TGCGCCAGCAGCCACACCCCGGCCGCGGTTTGGGAGACCCAGTACTTC.

The chain is built from TRBV5-1 and TRBJ1-2; D call uncertain. Germline values: CDR1 SGHRS, CDR2 YFSETQ. Trimming left V 0 bases short and J 7 bases short, with 7 bases between. This CDR3 has 12 amino acids. CDR3 DNA: TGCGCCAGCAGCTTGGATCGGGTTGGCTACACCTTC. As protein: CASSLDRVGYTF. The full variable domain, in which reference TRBV5-1 and TRBJ1-2 provide the parts outside the CDR3, is KAGVTQTPRYLIKTRGQQVTLSCSPISGHRSVSWYQQTPGQGLQFLFEYFSETQRNKGNFPGRFSGRQFSNSRSEMNVSTLELGDSALYLCASSLDRVGYTFGSGTRLTVV.